These T cell receptor beta chains were read from a single sample in a study of cytomegalovirus exposure and HLA in healthy donors. Data came from immunoSEQ multiplex PCR; TCRdb stores just in-frame clones and leaves some out. The table includes about 160,000 clones, 75% to 85% detected once. The sample taken for sequencing was PBMCs. The receptors shown here come from a man in his fifties or sixties in good health and CMV-seropositive. The CDR3 runs from the conserved cysteine through the conserved F or W. A D gene is named only where the DNA matches it firmly. Clone size appears in some rows only: once, few, many, or a class for an expanded clone.

clone_size,d_call,v_call,j_call,cdr3_nt,cdr3_aa
NA,NA,TRBV10-3,TRBJ2-3,TGTGCCATCAGTGAGCCGGACCGGGACTCCCAAGTGGATACGCAGTATTTT,CAISEPDRDSQVDTQYF
few,TRBD2,TRBV27,TRBJ2-4,TGTGCCAGCAGGATGGCCGGGGGGGGTGGAAACATTCAGTACTTC,CASRMAGGGGNIQYF
few,NA,TRBV6-1,TRBJ2-2,TGTGCCAGCAGTGGGGAGAGGGTTACCGGGGAGCTGTTTTTT,CASSGERVTGELFF
NA,TRBD1,TRBV7-9,TRBJ2-5,TGTGCCAGCAGCTCCCACGGACAGGGGGCAGGGGAGACCCAGTACTTC,CASSSHGQGAGETQYF
few,TRBD1,TRBV20-1,TRBJ1-2,TGCAGTGCTAGACGGGGACAGTCATACACCTTC,CSARRGQSYTF
NA,TRBD2,TRBV14,TRBJ2-5,TGTGCCAGCAGCCAGGTAGCGGGAGGACCGGAGACCCAGTACTTC,CASSQVAGGPETQYF
NA,TRBD1,TRBV7-9,TRBJ1-4,TGTGCCAGCAGCTATCAAGCCGGGACAGTTGAAAAACTGTTTTTT,CASSYQAGTVEKLFF
NA,NA,TRBV7-2,TRBJ1-6,TGTGCCAGCAGCTTAGTTAGTTTTACCCTTAATTCACCCCTCCACTTT,CASSLVSFTLNSPLHF
NA,TRBD2,TRBV7-3,TRBJ2-3,TGTGCCAGCAGCTTCCGGGGGGACCCCACAGATACGCAGTATTTT,CASSFRGDPTDTQYF
NA,NA,TRBV20-1,TRBJ2-7,TGCAGTGCCCTACGTGGGCTCGAGCAGTACTTC,CSALRGLEQYF
NA,NA,TRBV11-2,TRBJ2-5,TGTGCCAGCAGCTTAGAGCGTGTGGTAGAGACCCAGTACTTC,CASSLERVVETQYF